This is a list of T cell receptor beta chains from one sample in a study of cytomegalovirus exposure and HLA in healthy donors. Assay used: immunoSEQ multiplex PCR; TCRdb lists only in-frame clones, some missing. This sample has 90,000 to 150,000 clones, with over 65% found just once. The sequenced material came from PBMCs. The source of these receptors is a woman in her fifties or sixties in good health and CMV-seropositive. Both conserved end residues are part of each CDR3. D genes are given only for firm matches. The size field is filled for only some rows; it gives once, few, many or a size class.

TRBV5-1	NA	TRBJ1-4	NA	CASRLSGATNEKLFF	TGCGCCAGCAGGTTATCCGGGGCAACTAATGAAAAACTGTTTTTT
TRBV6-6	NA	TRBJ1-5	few	CASRIQGGGNQPQHF	TGTGCCAGCAGGATACAGGGCGGCGGTAATCAGCCCCAGCATTTT
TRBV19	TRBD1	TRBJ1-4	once	CASSRGQLNEKLFF	TGTGCCAGTAGTAGGGGACAGCTGAATGAAAAACTGTTTTTT
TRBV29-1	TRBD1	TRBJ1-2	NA	CSVRTGIHGYTF	TGCAGCGTCCGGACAGGGATCCATGGCTACACCTTC
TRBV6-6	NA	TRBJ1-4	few	CASSPRRAGANEKLFF	TGTGCCAGCAGTCCGAGGAGGGCGGGGGCTAATGAAAAACTGTTTTTT
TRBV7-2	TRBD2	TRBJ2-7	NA	CASSFTSGSSYEQYF	TGTGCCAGCAGCTTTACTAGCGGAAGCTCCTACGAGCAGTACTTC
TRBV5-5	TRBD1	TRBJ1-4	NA	CASSFDRGNEKLFF	TGTGCCAGCAGCTTTGACAGGGGGAATGAAAAACTGTTTTTT
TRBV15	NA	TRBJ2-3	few	CATSSRPGGTDTQYF	TGTGCCACCAGCTCCCGCCCGGGGGGCACAGATACGCAGTATTTT
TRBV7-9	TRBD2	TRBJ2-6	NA	CASSRPEAGVSGANVLTF	TGTGCCAGCAGCCGCCCCGAAGCGGGAGTCTCTGGGGCCAACGTCCTGACTTTC
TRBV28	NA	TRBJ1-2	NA	CASSTQGSHGYTF	TGTGCCAGCAGTACCCAGGGTAGCCATGGCTACACCTTC
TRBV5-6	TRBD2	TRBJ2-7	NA	CASSSAGLAAIYEQYF	TGTGCCAGCAGCTCCGCCGGACTAGCTGCGATTTACGAGCAGTACTTC
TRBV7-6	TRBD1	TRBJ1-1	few	CASSSGTGGTEAFF	TGTGCCAGCAGCAGCGGGACAGGGGGCACTGAAGCTTTCTTT
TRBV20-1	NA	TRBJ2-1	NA	CSAYRLEQFF	TGCAGTGCGTACCGACTCGAGCAGTTCTTC
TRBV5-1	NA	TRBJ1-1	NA	CASSLGTDWNTEAFF	TGCGCCAGCAGCTTGGGGACAGACTGGAACACTGAAGCTTTCTTT
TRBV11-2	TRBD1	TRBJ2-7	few	CASSLAGGGYEQYF	TGTGCCAGCAGCTTAGCAGGGGGCGGATACGAGCAGTACTTC
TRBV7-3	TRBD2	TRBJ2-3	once	CASCELAGTTDTQYF	TGTGCCAGCTGCGAACTAGCGGGGACCACAGATACGCAGTATTTT
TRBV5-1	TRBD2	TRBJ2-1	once	CASSLRSGTYNEQFF	TGCGCCAGCAGCTTACGTAGCGGGACCTACAATGAGCAGTTCTTC
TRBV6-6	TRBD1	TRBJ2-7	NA	CASSLQTGQSRYEQYF	TGTGCCAGCAGTCTACAGACAGGGCAATCCCGCTACGAGCAGTACTTC
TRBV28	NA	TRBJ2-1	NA	CASSPGLGGRNEQFF	TGTGCCAGCAGTCCGGGACTCGGGGGGCGTAATGAGCAGTTCTTC
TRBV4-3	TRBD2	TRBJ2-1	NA	CASSQDPAGGKFNEQFF	TGCGCCAGCAGCCAAGATCCAGCCGGGGGGAAGTTCAATGAGCAGTTCTTC
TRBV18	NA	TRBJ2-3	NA	CASSPPGLADTQYF	TGTGCCAGCTCACCGCCAGGGTTGGCAGATACGCAGTATTTT
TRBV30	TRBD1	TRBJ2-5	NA	CAWSIPGQVPQYF	TGTGCCTGGAGCATTCCGGGACAGGTGCCCCAGTACTTC
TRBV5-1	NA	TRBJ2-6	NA	CASSSSRDSDSGANVLTF	TGCGCCAGCAGCTCCTCCCGGGACTCGGACTCTGGGGCCAACGTCCTGACTTTC
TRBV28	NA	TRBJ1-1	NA	CASRDSGSEAFF	TGTGCCAGCAGAGATTCAGGGTCTGAAGCTTTCTTT
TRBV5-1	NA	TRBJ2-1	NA	CASSLGGVSYNEQFF	TGCGCCAGCAGCTTGGGGGGAGTCTCCTACAATGAGCAGTTCTTC
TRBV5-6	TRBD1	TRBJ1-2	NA	CASSWDRKANYGYTF	TGTGCCAGCAGCTGGGACAGGAAAGCTAACTATGGCTACACCTTC
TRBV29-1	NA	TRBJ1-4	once	CSVLGIPNEKLFF	TGCAGCGTCCTCGGGATACCTAATGAAAAACTGTTTTTT
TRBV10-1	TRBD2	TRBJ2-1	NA	CASEAGAYNEQFF	TGCGCCAGCGAAGCGGGGGCCTACAATGAGCAGTTCTTC
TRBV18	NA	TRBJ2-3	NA	CASSLLGNTDTQYF	TGTGCCAGCTCACTTCTAGGAAACACAGATACGCAGTATTTT
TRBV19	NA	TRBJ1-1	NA	CASSTGGPKAFF	TGTGCCAGTAGTACGGGGGGCCCCAAAGCTTTCTTT
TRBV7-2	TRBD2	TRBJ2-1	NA	CASSPLAGGNYNEQFF	TGTGCCAGCAGCCCCCTAGCGGGAGGAAACTACAATGAGCAGTTCTTC
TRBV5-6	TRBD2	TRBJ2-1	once	CASSLGLAGLNEQFF	TGTGCCAGCAGCTTGGGTCTAGCGGGACTCAATGAGCAGTTCTTC
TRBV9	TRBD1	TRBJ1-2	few	CASSVGSTGGWYGYTF	TGTGCCAGCAGCGTAGGATCGACAGGGGGCTGGTATGGCTACACCTTC
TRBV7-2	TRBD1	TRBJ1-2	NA	CASSLKGQVYGYTF	TGTGCCAGCAGCTTAAAGGGACAGGTCTATGGCTACACCTTC
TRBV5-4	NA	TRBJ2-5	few	CASSQQETQYF	TGTGCCAGCAGCCAACAAGAGACCCAGTACTTC
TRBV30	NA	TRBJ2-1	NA	CAWSVNRRDQQFF	TGTGCCTGGAGTGTAAATAGGAGGGACCAGCAGTTCTTC
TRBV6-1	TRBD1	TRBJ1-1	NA	CASRGQLPSNAEAFF	TGTGCCAGCAGGGGACAGCTACCGTCCAACGCTGAAGCTTTCTTT
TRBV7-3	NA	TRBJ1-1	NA	CASSLNPGSVTEAFF	TGTGCCAGCAGCTTAAATCCGGGATCGGTGACTGAAGCTTTCTTT
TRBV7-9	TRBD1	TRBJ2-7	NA	CASSSGQGSYEQYF	TGTGCCAGCAGCTCGGGACAGGGGTCCTACGAGCAGTACTTC
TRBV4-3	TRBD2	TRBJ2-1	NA	CASSQPGGYNEQFF	TGCGCCAGCAGCCAACCGGGAGGTTACAATGAGCAGTTCTTC
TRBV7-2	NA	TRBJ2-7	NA	CASSMSALSGSYEQYF	TGTGCCAGCAGCATGAGCGCGTTAAGCGGTTCCTACGAGCAGTACTTC
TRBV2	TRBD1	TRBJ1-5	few	CASSESSGAGQGAAQPQHF	TGTGCCAGCAGTGAAAGTTCCGGGGCGGGACAGGGGGCGGCGCAGCCCCAGCATTTT
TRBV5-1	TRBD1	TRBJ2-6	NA	CASSPGTGGTGANVLTF	TGCGCCAGCAGCCCCGGGACAGGGGGCACTGGGGCCAACGTCCTGACTTTC
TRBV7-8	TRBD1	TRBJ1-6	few	CASSLATGGTPLHF	TGTGCCAGCAGCTTAGCCACAGGGGGCACACCCCTCCACTTT
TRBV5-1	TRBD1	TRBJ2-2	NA	CASSWTGGGVRDGELFF	TGCGCCAGCAGCTGGACAGGGGGCGGAGTGCGCGACGGGGAGCTGTTTTTT
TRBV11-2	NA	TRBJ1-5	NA	CASSLGARSNQPQHF	TGTGCCAGCAGCTTAGGCGCTCGAAGCAATCAGCCCCAGCATTTT
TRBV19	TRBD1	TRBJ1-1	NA	CASSTQGGNTEAFF	TGTGCCAGTAGTACACAGGGGGGGAACACTGAAGCTTTCTTT
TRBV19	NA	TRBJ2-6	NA	CASSIVWANSGANVLTF	TGTGCCAGTAGTATAGTATGGGCCAACTCTGGGGCCAACGTCCTGACTTTC
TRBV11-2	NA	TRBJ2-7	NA	CASSRTGGRRPYEQYF	TGTGCCAGCAGCCGGACCGGAGGGCGCCGACCCTACGAGCAGTACTTC
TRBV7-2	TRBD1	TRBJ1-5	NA	CASSGQGNQPQHF	TGTGCCAGCAGCGGACAGGGGAATCAGCCCCAGCATTTT
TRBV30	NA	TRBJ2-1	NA	CAWSPAGSGEQFF	TGTGCCTGGAGCCCGGCGGGATCGGGTGAGCAGTTCTTC
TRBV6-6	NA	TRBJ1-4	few	CASSYHQGPNEKLFF	TGTGCCAGCAGTTACCACCAGGGGCCTAATGAAAAACTGTTTTTT
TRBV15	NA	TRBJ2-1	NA	CATSRVPSATTYNEQFF	TGTGCCACCAGCAGAGTCCCTAGCGCCACTACCTACAATGAGCAGTTCTTC
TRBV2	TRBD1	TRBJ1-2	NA	CASSVLDRDPYGYTF	TGTGCCAGCAGTGTTCTCGACAGGGACCCCTATGGCTACACCTTC
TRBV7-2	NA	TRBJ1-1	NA	CASSLGATEAFF	TGTGCCAGCAGCTTAGGGGCCACTGAAGCTTTCTTT
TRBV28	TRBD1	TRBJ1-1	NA	CASSKTGAAFF	TGTGCCAGCAGTAAAACAGGGGCGGCTTTCTTT
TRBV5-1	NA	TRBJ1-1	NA	CASSFLTENTEAFF	TGCGCCAGCAGCTTCCTTACAGAGAACACTGAAGCTTTCTTT
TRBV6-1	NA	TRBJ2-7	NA	CASSSQHQEDEQYF	TGTGCCAGCAGTTCTCAGCACCAAGAGGACGAGCAGTACTTC